This T cell receptor beta chain was profiled in a study of spatial heterogeneity in lung cancer (dated by TCRdb to the late 2010s). In terms of the full investigation: Beta-chain transcripts were consistently detected in greater numbers than alpha-chain transcripts, which likely reflected higher beta-chain transcript abundance. Nonsynonymous mutation counts, determined by whole-exome sequencing of tumor tissue, were related to features of the TCR repertoire. At surgery, both alpha and beta chains were TCR-sequenced in roughly 200 tumor regions, fewer than 65 matched nontumor lung samples and around 50 PBMC samples. The study quantitatively compared TCR alpha and beta repertoires across multiple tumor regions, matched nontumor lung and blood in non-small cell lung cancer. In the raw uncorrected reads, each unique combination of TCR and UMI appeared more than ten times on average. General conclusions and limits of the study: Ubiquitous expanded tumor TCRs showed up in blood more often at tumor resection than at routine follow-up. Additional single-cell paired TCR alpha and beta sequencing was considered necessary to confirm, at a functional level, the hypothesis that regional TCRs recognize regional mutations.

CDR1 is given as ENHRY and CDR2 as SYGVKD, both from the germline V gene. Unmatched junction bases come to 7, with V trimmed by 6 bases and J by 1 base. From cysteine to phenylalanine, the CDR3 is 16 amino acids long. The sequence is cut down to CDR3 DNA, 48 bases in frame from base 1. This clonotype was counted at least ten times. The antigen it binds to is not known. Within one base of it there is no much larger clone, and no base qualities were kept. The receptor library was made with 5' RACE. Sequencing was carried out with a NextSeq 500. To allow correction of PCR and sequencing errors, the TCR library protocol tagged every TCR cDNA molecule with a unique molecular identifier. Under the source paper's analysis protocol: Decombinator tools were used for TCR identification, UMI-based error correction and CDR3 extraction. TCRs above a frequency of 2 per 1,000, corresponding to the top 1% of the tumor frequency distribution, were defined as expanded. Renyi diversity was calculated using the R vegan package after each repertoire was subsampled 100 times to 5,000 TCRs. To build CDR3 similarity networks, amino acid triplet string-kernel similarity was used, and CDR3s were connected when their pairwise similarity was above 0.82. TCRdb passed the public sequencing reads through fastp at Q25 and MiXCR, retaining productive beta sequences. Every entry covers one CDR3 protein and lists the most common genes and DNA from its rows. The V and J calls reflect TCRdb's pipeline rather than the authors' work. The sample profile shows 40,000 or so distinct CDR3 sequences; more than 4.5% of them were found once. The top ten clonotypes cover roughly 25% of the sample.

According to the study, the label for this sample's time point signals: sample taken at primary tumor resection. Donors were about 70 patients with early-stage, untreated non-small cell lung cancer from the lung TRACERx cohort. Whole RNA extracted from tumor and nontumor lung tissue, or from cryopreserved PBMC samples, was used for TCR sequencing without cell sorting. Only patients with enough RNA available from two or more tumor regions were chosen for TCR sequencing. The sample in question was PBMCs, obtained at surgery. This sequence uses TRBV10-3 and TRBJ1-3, with 9 bases aligning to TRBD1. This TCR was recovered from a female donor with early-stage non-small cell lung cancer. The CDR3 region: CAISAGTGKSGNTIYF. The DNA sequence is as follows: TGTGCCATCAGCGCCGGGACAGGGAAGTCTGGAAACACCATATATTTT.